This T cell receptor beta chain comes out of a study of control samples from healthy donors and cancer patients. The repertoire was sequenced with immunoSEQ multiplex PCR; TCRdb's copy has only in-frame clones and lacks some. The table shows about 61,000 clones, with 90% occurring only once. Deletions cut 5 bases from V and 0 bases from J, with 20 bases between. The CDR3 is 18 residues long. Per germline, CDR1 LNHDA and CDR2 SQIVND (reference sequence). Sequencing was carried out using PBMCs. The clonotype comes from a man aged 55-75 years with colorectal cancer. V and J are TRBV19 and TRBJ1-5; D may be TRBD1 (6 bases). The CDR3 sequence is CASSGSTITGYSNQPQHF. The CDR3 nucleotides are TGTGCCAGTAGTGGGTCTACCATTACAGGGTATAGCAATCAGCCCCAGCATTTT.